Listed below are T cell receptor beta chains from one sample, sequenced in a study of regulatory T cells in long-lasting Graves disease. TCRdb reanalysed the multiplex PCR reads using MiXCR and keeps one entry per CDR3 protein. The sample shows roughly 610,000 distinct CDR3 sequences, about 15% of them seen only once. The data also belong to a second study, concerning T cells in Graves' hyperthyroidism and ophthalmopathy.

Specimen: peripheral blood mononuclear cells (PBMCs), collected at new diagnosis, from a patient treated with antithyroid drugs. The receptors were sampled from a young man with Graves disease. CDR3s include the opening cysteine and the closing phenylalanine or tryptophan. The D gene is left open where the match is weak. Part of the rows lack a size; the others show once, few, many or a class for expanded clones.

>TRBJ2-7|TRBV11-2|many|TRBD2|16
CASSLDRVAGVGEQYF
TGTGCCAGCAGCTTAGATAGGGTAGCGGGAGTTGGCGAGCAGTACTTC
>TRBJ2-3|TRBV28|.|.|14
CASTLSGGLDTQYF
TGTGCCAGCACTTTATCGGGTGGGCTGGATACGCAGTATTTT
>TRBJ2-2|TRBV12-3/TRBV12-4|.|.|14
CASSLAWAAGEPFF
TGTGCCAGCAGTTTAGCGTGGGCGGCCGGGGAGCCGTTTTTT
>TRBJ1-1|TRBV29-1|many|.|14
CSVGKAAMNTEAFF
TGCAGCGTTGGGAAGGCAGCGATGAACACTGAAGCTTTCTTT
>TRBJ2-7|TRBV5-1|many|.|14
CASSLGGDSGEQYF
TGCGCCAGCAGCTTGGGGGGCGATTCCGGCGAGCAGTACTTC
>TRBJ2-2|TRBV5-1|.|TRBD1|18
CASSLVTGGWTNTGELFF
TGCGCCAGCAGCTTGGTGACAGGGGGATGGACGAACACCGGGGAGCTGTTTTTT
>TRBJ1-1|TRBV5-1|many|.|13
CASNSPGFGEAFF
TGCGCCAGCAACTCACCCGGATTTGGCGAAGCTTTCTTT
>TRBJ1-1|TRBV20-1|many|TRBD1|18
CSARRIPGQGALDTEAFF
TGCAGTGCTAGACGAATACCGGGACAGGGGGCGTTGGACACTGAAGCTTTCTTT
>TRBJ2-5|TRBV7-9|few|.|15
CASSPLGGREETQYF
TGTGCCAGCAGCCCCTTGGGGGGCAGGGAAGAGACCCAGTACTTC
>TRBJ1-5|TRBV3-1|.|TRBD1|15
CASSQAGTGGRPQHF
TGTGCCAGCAGCCAAGCCGGGACAGGGGGACGGCCCCAGCATTTT
>TRBJ2-7|TRBV28|many|TRBD1|15
CASSPRDRGVYEQYF
TGTGCCAGCAGTCCGAGGGACAGGGGGGTCTACGAGCAGTACTTC
>TRBJ2-3|TRBV30|many|.|13
CAWGQNTLDTQYF
TGTGCCTGGGGCCAGAATACGCTAGATACGCAGTATTTT
>TRBJ2-6|TRBV11-2|many|.|19
CASRHWDGGRLSGANVLTF
TGTGCCAGCAGACACTGGGATGGGGGGCGCCTCTCTGGGGCCAACGTCCTGACTTTC
>TRBJ2-7|TRBV20-1|.|.|13
CSARRWDLYEQYF
TGCAGTGCTAGAAGGTGGGACCTCTACGAGCAGTACTTC
>TRBJ1-4|TRBV7-6|.|.|14
CASSLAGPFEKLFF
TGTGCCAGCAGCTTAGCGGGGCCATTTGAAAAACTGTTTTTT
>TRBJ2-6|TRBV18|.|.|17
CASSPWGPSSGANVLTF
TGTGCCAGCTCACCCTGGGGCCCCTCGTCTGGGGCCAACGTCCTGACTTTC
>TRBJ2-3|TRBV6-1|.|TRBD2|15
CARGGGAGDTDTQYF
TGTGCCAGGGGCGGAGGAGCGGGAGATACAGATACGCAGTATTTT
>TRBJ2-1|TRBV15|.|TRBD2|20
CATSGRGGFRLAGGYNEQFF
TGTGCCACCAGTGGCAGGGGGGGTTTCCGACTAGCGGGAGGGTACAATGAGCAGTTCTTC
>TRBJ1-4|TRBV27|.|.|14
CASSQQGAFEKLFF
TGTGCCAGCAGCCAACAGGGAGCTTTTGAAAAACTGTTTTTT
>TRBJ2-5|TRBV30|many|.|13
CAWSQTRRETQYF
TGTGCCTGGAGTCAAACACGACGGGAGACCCAGTACTTC
>TRBJ1-5|TRBV4-1|.|.|16
CASSHLRGEGGQPQHF
TGCGCCAGCAGCCACCTCCGGGGGGAGGGTGGTCAGCCCCAGCATTTT
>TRBJ1-1|TRBV9|.|TRBD1|17
CASSRGQGGSWNTEAFF
TGTGCCAGCAGCCGTGGACAGGGGGGAAGTTGGAACACTGAAGCTTTCTTT